This T cell receptor (beta chain) was identified in a study of blood T cell repertoires in COVID-19. About the study: From T cells, B-cell-depleted T cells, or PBMCs came the material, which was cDNA or gDNA.

Deletions cut 2 bases from V and 3 bases from J, with 8 bases between. This CDR3 is 14 amino acids long. Germline CDR1 MNHEY, CDR2 SVGAGI. In the source study's methods: Estimates of nucleated cell counts were drawn from the amplification of reference gene primers. Produced via immunoSEQ multiplex PCR; TCRdb's table is partial and in-frame only. V and J calls and clone size are given by that table; D and trimming were obtained from the DNA. This sample has approximately 120,000 clones, with around four fifths found just once. In this sample, this clone turned up a few times. Patients in Seattle were enrolled during active infection, then followed longitudinally.

J is TRBJ2-1 and V is TRBV6-5, with D unclear. Sequenced sample: peripheral blood. The source of this sequence is a man aged 80 or over with COVID-19, enrolled during active disease. In DNA, the CDR3 is TGTGCCAGCAGTTACGAGCGCCTCTACAATGAGCAGTTCTTC. This encodes CASSYERLYNEQFF.